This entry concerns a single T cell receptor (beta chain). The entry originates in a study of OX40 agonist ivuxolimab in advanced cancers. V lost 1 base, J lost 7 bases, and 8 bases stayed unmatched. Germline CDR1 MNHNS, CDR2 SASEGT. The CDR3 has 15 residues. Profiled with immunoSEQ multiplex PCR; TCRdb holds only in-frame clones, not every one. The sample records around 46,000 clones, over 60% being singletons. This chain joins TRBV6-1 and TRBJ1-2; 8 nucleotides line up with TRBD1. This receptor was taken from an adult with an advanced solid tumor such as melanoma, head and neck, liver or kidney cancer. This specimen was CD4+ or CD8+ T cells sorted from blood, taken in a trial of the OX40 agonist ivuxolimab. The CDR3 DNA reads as TGTGCCAGCAGTGAAGGGGACAGGTACGCGGGTGGCTACACCTTC. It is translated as CASSEGDRYAGGYTF.